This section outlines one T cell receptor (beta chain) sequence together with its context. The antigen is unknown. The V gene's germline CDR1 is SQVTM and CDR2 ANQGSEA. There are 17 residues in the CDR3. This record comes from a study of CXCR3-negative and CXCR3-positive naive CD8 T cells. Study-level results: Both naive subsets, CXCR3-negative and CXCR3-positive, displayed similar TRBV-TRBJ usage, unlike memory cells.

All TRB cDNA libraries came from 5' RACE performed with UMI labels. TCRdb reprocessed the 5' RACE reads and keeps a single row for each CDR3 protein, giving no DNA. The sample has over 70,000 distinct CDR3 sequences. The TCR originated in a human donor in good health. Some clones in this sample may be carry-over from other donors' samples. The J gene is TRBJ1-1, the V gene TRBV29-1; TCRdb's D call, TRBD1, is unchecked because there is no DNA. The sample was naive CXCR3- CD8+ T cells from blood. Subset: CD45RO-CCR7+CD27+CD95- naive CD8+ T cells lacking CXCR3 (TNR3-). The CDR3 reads CSALPEGDREVPEAAFF.